This T cell receptor beta chain was profiled in a study of shared clonotypes between healthy human individuals. About the research overall: The donor group consisted of two women and a few men, aged 18 to 49.

V lost 5 bases and J 5 bases, leaving 3 bases between the germline ends. CDR1 is DFQATT, CDR2 SNEGSKA, per germline (reference sequence). The CDR3 is 9 amino acids. Study-wide findings and caveats: Rarefaction gave evidence that sorted-subset sequencing remained incomplete despite large depth.

Note on this clone: As yet, its antigen is unknown. Other DNA sequences from this sample encode an identical CDR3 as well.

When replicate PCRs were run on sorted subsets, they used 150 to 250 ng DNA, about 31,000 T cell genomes. Only in-frame clones appear in the TCRdb table, and some are missing; sequencing was by immunoSEQ multiplex PCR. The table includes fewer than 1.6 million clones, roughly 98.5% detected once. This TCR was recovered from a man aged 30-40 years in good health. The chain combines TRBV20-1 with TRBJ1-2; D ambiguous. Sequences were obtained from naive CD4+ T cells sorted from blood. As for subset: CD45RA+ positively selected. CDR3 nucleotides: TGCAGTGCTTCGTATGGCTACACCTTC. It encodes CSASYGYTF.